The sequence of this TCR beta chain was determined in a study of T cell responses to AZD1222 COVID-19 vaccine (dated by TCRdb to 2020 to 2022). A note on the overall study: Because spike-specific TCR depth and breadth did not differ between the two schedules, AZD1222 recipients who got a second dose at roughly 4 weeks were pooled with those who got a second dose at roughly 12 weeks. A total of about 230 trial participants underwent TCR sequencing, of whom 207 received two doses of AZD1222 and about 26 received two doses of the MenACWY control vaccine. Trial participants were enrolled into age subgroups of 18-55, 56-69 and 70-plus years, which contained 148, 28 and 57 TCR-sequenced participants, respectively. Results the study describes overall, beyond this receptor: Because no samples from the day 14 peak response were available, repertoires could be characterized only after the peak T cell response. Participants were mostly white British and included more females than males, and it was suggested by the authors that clonal diversity may have been underestimated. A significant rise in spike-specific TCR breadth and depth was observed after two AZD1222 doses relative to day 0 and relative to MenACWY recipients. In the small 56-69-year group, the increase in depth fell short of significance, most likely because of low power. CD4 TCRs associated with the vaccine covered the entire spike protein, and the dominant responses were in regions 160-218 and 743-854. Conclusions about previously exposed vaccinees were limited because only 5 or 6 AZD1222 recipients were SARS-CoV-2 seropositive at baseline. Nearly half of unique spike-specific TCRs reportedly recognized epitopes outside regions mutated in the B.1.351 and B.1.1.7 variants.

For this clone: What this receptor recognizes is not known. Base qualities are not recorded, but no much larger clone differs from it by a single base.

The CDR3 regions of human TCRbeta chains were analyzed by immunosequencing. The published analysis was carried out like this. Repertoire TCRs were matched against a reference library of SARS-CoV-2-specific TCRs generated with the MIRA antigen-specificity platform. Breadth was defined as the fraction of unique TCRs that were SARS-CoV-2-associated, and depth was defined as the fraction of total T cells that were SARS-CoV-2-associated. Using the MIRA data, each spike-specific TCR was assigned both to the spike region to which the TCR was reactive and to a CD4 or CD8 class. Log10-transformed breadth and depth values were compared by one-way ANOVA with Sidak's multiple comparisons tests. The source is immuneACCESS, and TCRdb retained only in-frame sequences with V and J called. Part of the clones is not carried over; for the studies checked, unresolved V genes explain less than half of this, and the remainder is unexplained. Clonal size and the V and J genes are those of that table, whereas D and trimming came from the DNA. The table for this sample lists 99,000 or so clones; more than 85% of them were counted only once. Around 5% of the sample rests with the top ten.

The time point tag for this specimen amounts to: baseline before first vaccination. The vaccinee samples were drawn from two UK trials, COV001 and COV002, one of which was a single-blind randomized controlled phase 2/3 trial testing AZD1222 (ChAdOx1 nCoV-19) in healthy adults. For TCRbeta chain sequencing, PBMC samples from trial participants were taken at day 0 and at day 28 after the second dose. The germline ends are 10 bases apart after V is trimmed by 4 bases and J by 2 bases. Taken from the germline V gene (reference sequence), the CDR1 and CDR2 loops are SGHKS and YYEKEE. Inclusive of the bounding cysteine and phenylalanine, the CDR3 is 13 residues long. The read is trimmed to its CDR3 DNA, 39 bases read in frame from base 1.

The sample consisted of peripheral blood, taken on day 0 of AZD1222 vaccination. The sequence is built from TRBV5-5 and TRBJ2-7; confidence is insufficient to name the D gene. The TCR sequence derives from an adult in good health. The CDR3 protein sequence reads: CASSARVTYEQYF. The DNA sequence follows: TGTGCCAGCAGCGCAAGAGTCACCTACGAGCAGTACTTC.